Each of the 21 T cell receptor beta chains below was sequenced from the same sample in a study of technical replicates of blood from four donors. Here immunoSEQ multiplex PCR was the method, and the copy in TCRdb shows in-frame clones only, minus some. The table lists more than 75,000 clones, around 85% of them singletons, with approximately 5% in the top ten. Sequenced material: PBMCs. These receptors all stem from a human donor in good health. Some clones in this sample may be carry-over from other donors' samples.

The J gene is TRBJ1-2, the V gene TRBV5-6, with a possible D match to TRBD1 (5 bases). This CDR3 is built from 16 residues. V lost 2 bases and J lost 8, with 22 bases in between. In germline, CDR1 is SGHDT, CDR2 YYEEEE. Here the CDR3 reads CASSLWTTVDRWGYTF. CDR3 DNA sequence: TGTGCCAGCAGCTTATGGACGACAGTGGACCGGTGGGGCTACACCTTC.

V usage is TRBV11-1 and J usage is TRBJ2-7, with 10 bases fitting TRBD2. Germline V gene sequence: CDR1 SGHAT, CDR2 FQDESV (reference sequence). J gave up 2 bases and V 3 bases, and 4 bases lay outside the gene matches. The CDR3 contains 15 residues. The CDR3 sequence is CASSLFSGRAYEQYF. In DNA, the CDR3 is TGTGCCAGCAGCTTGTTCAGCGGGAGGGCCTACGAGCAGTACTTC.

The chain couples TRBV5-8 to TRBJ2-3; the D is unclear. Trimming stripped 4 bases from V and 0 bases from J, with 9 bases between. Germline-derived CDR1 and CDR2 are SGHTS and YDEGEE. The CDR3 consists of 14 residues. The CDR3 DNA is TGTGCCAGCAGCCCTACTTCTAGCACAGATACGCAGTATTTT. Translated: CASSPTSSTDTQYF.

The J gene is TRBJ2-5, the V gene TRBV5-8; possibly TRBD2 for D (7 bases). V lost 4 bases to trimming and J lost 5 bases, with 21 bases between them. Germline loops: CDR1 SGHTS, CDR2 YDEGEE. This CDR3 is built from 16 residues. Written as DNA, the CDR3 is TGTGCCAGCAGCCTCCGGGCGGCGGGGGCCCGGGAGACCCAGTACTTC. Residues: CASSLRAAGARETQYF.

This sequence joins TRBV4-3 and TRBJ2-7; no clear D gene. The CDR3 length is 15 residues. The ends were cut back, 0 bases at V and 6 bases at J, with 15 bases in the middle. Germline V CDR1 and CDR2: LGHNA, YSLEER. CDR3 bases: TGCGCCAGCAGCCAAGAGGCCTCGGAGATGGGCGAGCAGTACTTC. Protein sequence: CASSQEASEMGEQYF.

CDR3 DNA sequence: TGCGCCAGCAGTCAATCGCCCTCCGGGACAGGGACCTACGAGCAGTACTTC. Amino acids: CASSQSPSGTGTYEQYF. The chain is built from TRBV23-1 and TRBJ2-7; 9 bases match TRBD1. TRBV23-1 is an ORF for which the function is uncertain. The CDR3 covers 17 residues. The V gene end was trimmed by 0 bases and the J gene end by 2 bases; junction bases not matched to a gene: 8.

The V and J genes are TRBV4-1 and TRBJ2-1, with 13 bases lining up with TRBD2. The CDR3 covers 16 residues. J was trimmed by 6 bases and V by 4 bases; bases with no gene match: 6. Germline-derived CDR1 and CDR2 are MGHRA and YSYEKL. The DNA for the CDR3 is TGCGCCAGCAGCCGGACTAGCGGGGGATTGGGCAATGAGCAGTTCTTC. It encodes CASSRTSGGLGNEQFF.

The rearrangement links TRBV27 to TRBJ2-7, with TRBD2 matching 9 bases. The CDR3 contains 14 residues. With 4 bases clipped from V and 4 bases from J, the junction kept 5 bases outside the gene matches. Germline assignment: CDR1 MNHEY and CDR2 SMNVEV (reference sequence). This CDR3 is CASSSGLAGYEQYF. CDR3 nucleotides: TGTGCCAGCAGTTCGGGACTAGCTGGGTACGAGCAGTACTTC.

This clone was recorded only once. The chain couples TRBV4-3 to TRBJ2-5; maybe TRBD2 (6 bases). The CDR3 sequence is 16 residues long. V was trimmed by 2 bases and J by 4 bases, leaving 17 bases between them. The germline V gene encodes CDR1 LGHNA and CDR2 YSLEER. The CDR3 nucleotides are TGCGCCAGCAGCCAATCCCACCGGACTACCCCAGAGACCCAGTACTTC. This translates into CASSQSHRTTPETQYF.

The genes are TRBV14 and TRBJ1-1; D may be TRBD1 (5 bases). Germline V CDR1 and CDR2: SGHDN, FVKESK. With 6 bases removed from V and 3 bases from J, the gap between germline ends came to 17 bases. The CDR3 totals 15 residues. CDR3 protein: CASSLRGGVDTEAFF. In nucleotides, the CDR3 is TGTGCCAGCAGTCTACGTGGGGGGGTGGACACTGAAGCTTTCTTT. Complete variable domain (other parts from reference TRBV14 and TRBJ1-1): EAGVTQFPSHSVIEKGQTVTLRCDPISGHDNLYWYRRVMGKEIKFLLHFVKESKQDESGMPNNRFLAERTGGTYSTLKVQPAELEDSGVYFCASSLRGGVDTEAFFGQGTRLTVV.

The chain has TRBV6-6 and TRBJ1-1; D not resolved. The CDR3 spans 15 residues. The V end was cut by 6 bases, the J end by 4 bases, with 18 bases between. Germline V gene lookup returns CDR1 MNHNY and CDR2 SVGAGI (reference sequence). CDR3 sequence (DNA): TGTGCCAGCAGGGGATTTACCGGGGTCGGCACTGAAGCTTTCTTT. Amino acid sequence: CASRGFTGVGTEAFF.

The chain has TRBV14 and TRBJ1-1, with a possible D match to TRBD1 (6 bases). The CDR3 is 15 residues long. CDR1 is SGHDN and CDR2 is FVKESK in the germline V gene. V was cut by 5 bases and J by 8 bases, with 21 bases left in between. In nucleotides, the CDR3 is TGTGCCAGCAGCTTACCGCACGGGGGGCTGGTCGAAGCTTTCTTT. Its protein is CASSLPHGGLVEAFF. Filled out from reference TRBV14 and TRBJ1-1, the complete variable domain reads EAGVTQFPSHSVIEKGQTVTLRCDPISGHDNLYWYRRVMGKEIKFLLHFVKESKQDESGMPNNRFLAERTGGTYSTLKVQPAELEDSGVYFCASSLPHGGLVEAFFGQGTRLTVV.

For the CDR3, the DNA is TGTGCCAGCAGGCTAGCGGGGACAGATACGCAGTATTTT. Translated: CASRLAGTDTQYF. This chain connects TRBV27 to TRBJ2-3; 9 nucleotides match TRBD2. Germline V gene data show CDR1 as MNHEY and CDR2 as SMNVEV (reference sequence). V dropped 6 bases and J dropped 3; count of bases not matched to a gene: 1. The CDR3 extends over 13 amino acids.

This CDR3 reads CASSQAPTGNYGYTF. The CDR3 region has the DNA TGCGCCAGCAGCCAAGCTCCGACAGGGAACTATGGCTACACCTTC. The chain carries TRBV4-1 and TRBJ1-2; 7 bases agree with TRBD1. The germline CDR1 and CDR2 sequences are MGHRA and YSYEKL. The CDR3 consists of 15 residues. Germline trimming cut 1 base from V and 2 bases from J; bases unmatched to any gene: 4.

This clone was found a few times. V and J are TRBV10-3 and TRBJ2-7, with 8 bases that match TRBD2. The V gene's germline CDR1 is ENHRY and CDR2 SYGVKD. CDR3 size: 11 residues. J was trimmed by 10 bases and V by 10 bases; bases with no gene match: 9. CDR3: CATLRGLAQYF. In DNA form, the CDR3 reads TGTGCCACCCTTCGAGGACTAGCTCAGTACTTC.

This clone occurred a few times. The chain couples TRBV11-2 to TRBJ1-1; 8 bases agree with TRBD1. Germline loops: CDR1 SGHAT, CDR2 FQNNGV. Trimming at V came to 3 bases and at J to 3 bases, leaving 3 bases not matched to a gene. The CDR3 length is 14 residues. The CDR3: CASSLTGDHTEAFF. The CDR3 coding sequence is TGTGCCAGCAGCTTGACAGGGGACCACACTGAAGCTTTCTTT.

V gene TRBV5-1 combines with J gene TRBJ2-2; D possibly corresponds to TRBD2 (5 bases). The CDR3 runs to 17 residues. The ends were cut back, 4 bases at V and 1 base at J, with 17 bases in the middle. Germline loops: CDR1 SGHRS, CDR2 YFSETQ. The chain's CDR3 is CASSQKRTGGNTGELFF. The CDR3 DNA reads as TGCGCCAGCAGCCAAAAAAGGACCGGAGGGAACACCGGGGAGCTGTTTTTT.

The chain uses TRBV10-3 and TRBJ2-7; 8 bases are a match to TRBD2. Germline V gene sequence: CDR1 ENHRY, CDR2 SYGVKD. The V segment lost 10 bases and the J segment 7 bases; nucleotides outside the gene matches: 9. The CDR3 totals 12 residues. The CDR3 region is CATGSGRVEQYF. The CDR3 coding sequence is TGTGCCACTGGCAGCGGGAGAGTGGAGCAGTACTTC.

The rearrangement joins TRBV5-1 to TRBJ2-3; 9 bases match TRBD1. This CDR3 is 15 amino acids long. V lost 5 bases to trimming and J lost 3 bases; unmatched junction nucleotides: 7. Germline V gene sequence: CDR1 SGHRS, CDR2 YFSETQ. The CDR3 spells CASRVTGQGTDTQYF. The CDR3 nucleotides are TGCGCCAGCAGGGTTACAGGACAGGGGACAGATACGCAGTATTTT.

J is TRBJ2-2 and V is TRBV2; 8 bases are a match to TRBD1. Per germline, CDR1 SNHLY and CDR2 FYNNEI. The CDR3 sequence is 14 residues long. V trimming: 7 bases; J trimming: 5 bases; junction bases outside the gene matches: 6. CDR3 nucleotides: TGTGCCAGCACCGGACAGGGAAGGACCGGGGAGCTGTTTTTT. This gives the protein CASTGQGRTGELFF.

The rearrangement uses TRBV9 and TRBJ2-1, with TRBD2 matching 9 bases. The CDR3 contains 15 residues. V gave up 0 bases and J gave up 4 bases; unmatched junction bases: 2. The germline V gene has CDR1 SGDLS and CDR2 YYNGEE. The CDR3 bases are TGTGCCAGCAGCGTAGCTGCGGGAGGGTACAATGAGCAGTTCTTC. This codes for CASSVAAGGYNEQFF.